A single sample gave rise to the 8 T cell receptor beta chains below, sequenced in a study of immune characterization of retroperitoneal liposarcoma. TCRdb analysed the PCR reads with MiXCR anew, one entry per CDR3 protein. Of approximately 9,000 distinct CDR3 sequences listed, around a quarter are singletons. Sequenced input: tumor tissue. These receptors all come from a male donor with retroperitoneal liposarcoma.

The table lists this clonotype with many counts. The chain uses TRBV6-1 and TRBJ2-3; 9 bases match TRBD2. This CDR3 spans 14 amino acids. Germline CDR1 is MNHNS and CDR2 is SASEGT. V shed 10 bases, J shed 2 bases, and the junction held 7 bases outside the gene matches. The CDR3 loop reads CAIAGVPVTDTQYF. CDR3 sequence (DNA): TGTGCCATAGCGGGGGTCCCCGTCACAGATACGCAGTATTTT.

This clonotype was picked up a small number of times. The V gene is TRBV6-6, the J gene TRBJ1-2; D is uncertain. Per germline, CDR1 MNHNY and CDR2 SVGAGI (reference sequence). Trimming cost V 0 bases and J 4 bases, with 6 bases left between them. There are 13 residues in the CDR3. CDR3: CASSYSRGYGYTF. As DNA, the CDR3 is TGTGCCAGCAGTTACTCGAGAGGCTATGGCTACACCTTC.

Relative to its sample, this clonotype is medium-sized. The chain combines TRBV7-2 with TRBJ2-2; D possibly corresponds to TRBD2 (5 bases). The CDR3 contains 19 residues. CDR1 is SGHTA and CDR2 is FQGNSA in the germline V gene. V lost 4 bases to trimming and J lost 3 bases, with 24 bases between them. The CDR3: CASSSAHGGDKIDTGELFF. CDR3 coding DNA: TGTGCCAGCAGCTCCGCTCATGGAGGTGACAAGATCGACACCGGGGAGCTGTTTTTT.

A single count supports this clonotype. This sequence joins TRBV12-3 or TRBV12-4 and TRBJ2-7; no clear D. The CDR3 is 13 amino acids. Trimming removed 3 bases at V and 0 bases at J, with 6 bases between. The DNA for the CDR3 is TGTGCCAGCAGTTTCCAGGTCTCCTACGAGCAGTACTTC. Protein sequence: CASSFQVSYEQYF.

In this sample, this clonotype is medium-sized. J is TRBJ2-1 and V is TRBV11-2; TRBD1 agrees at 8 bases. The end of the DNA is better explained by TRBJ2-7, so the J call may be wrong. CDR1 and CDR2 (germline): SGHAT, FQNNGV. There are 16 residues in the CDR3. DNA of the CDR3: TGTGCCAGCAGCCCGTCCGGGACAGGAAGGGGGAATGAGCAGTACTTC. Amino acid sequence: CASSPSGTGRGNEQYF.

The chain couples TRBV12-3 or TRBV12-4 to TRBJ2-1, with 9 bases fitting TRBD1. The assigned J gene may be wrong: the sequence end matches TRBJ2-7 better. This CDR3 contains 17 residues. The chain's CDR3 is CASSHKTGTGLSYEQYF. CDR3 DNA: TGTGCCAGCAGCCATAAAACCGGGACAGGGCTCTCCTACGAGCAGTACTTC.

This clonotype was found many times. The CDR3 sequence is CASSLGTETYEQFF. In nucleotides, the CDR3 is TGTGCCAGCAGCTTAGGGACTGAAACCTACGAGCAGTTCTTC. The rearrangement links TRBV7-6 to TRBJ2-1, with D possibly being TRBD2 (5 bases). The length of the CDR3 is 14 residues. The germline V gene encodes CDR1 SGHVS and CDR2 FNYEAQ. V was pared by 1 base and J by 10 bases, with 14 bases between.

The V gene is TRBV11-1, the J gene TRBJ2-1; TRBD2 might be the D (6 bases). The J call is doubtful: the DNA matches TRBJ2-7 better. There are 16 residues in the CDR3. The germline V gene encodes CDR1 SGHAT and CDR2 FQDESV (reference sequence). CDR3 sequence: CASSLGLVSSYNEQYF. Here the CDR3 DNA reads TGTGCCAGCAGCTTAGGACTAGTAAGCTCCTACAATGAGCAGTACTTC.